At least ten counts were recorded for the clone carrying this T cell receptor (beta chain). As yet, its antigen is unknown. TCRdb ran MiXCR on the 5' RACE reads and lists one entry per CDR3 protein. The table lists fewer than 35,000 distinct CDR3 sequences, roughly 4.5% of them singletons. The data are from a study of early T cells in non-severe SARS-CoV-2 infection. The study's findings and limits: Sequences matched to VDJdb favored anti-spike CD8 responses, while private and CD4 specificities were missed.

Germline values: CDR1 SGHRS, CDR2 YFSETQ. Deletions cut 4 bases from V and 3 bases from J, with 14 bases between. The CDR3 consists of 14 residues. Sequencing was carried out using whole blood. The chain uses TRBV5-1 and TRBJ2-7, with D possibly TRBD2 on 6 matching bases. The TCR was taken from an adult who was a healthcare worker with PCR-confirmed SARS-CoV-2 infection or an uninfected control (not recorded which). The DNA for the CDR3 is TGCGCCAGCAGCATTACCGGGACTCTCTACGAGCAGTACTTC. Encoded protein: CASSITGTLYEQYF.